Given below is one TCR beta chain in context. This specimen belongs to a study of blood T cell repertoires in COVID-19. The protocol was immunoSEQ multiplex PCR, while the TCRdb copy is restricted to in-frame clones and leaves out a portion. The sample consists of a few hundred thousand clones, roughly four fifths of them appearing once. The CDR3 consists of 17 residues. Per germline, CDR1 LGHDT and CDR2 YNNKEL (reference sequence). V gave up 1 base and J gave up 0 bases, with 14 bases separating them. This TCR derives from a woman aged 18-29 years with acute or convalescent COVID-19. Sequenced input: peripheral blood. V and J are TRBV3-1 (or the pseudogene TRBV3-2) and TRBJ2-3; perhaps TRBD2 as D (5 bases). Here the CDR3 DNA reads TGTGCCAGCAGCCAAGGAGGAGGCAGGACTAGCACAGATACGCAGTATTTT. This codes for CASSQGGGRTSTDTQYF.